Listed below are T cell receptor beta chains from one sample, sequenced in a study of shared clonotypes between healthy human individuals. Method: immunoSEQ multiplex PCR; TCRdb's copy keeps in-frame clones and lacks some. The sample contains around 1.9 million clones, roughly 93% of which appear only once. Source material: naive CD8+ T cells from PBMCs. The receptors shown here come from a man aged 18 to 30 in good health. Some clones in this sample may be carry-over from other donors' samples. CDR3s include the opening cysteine and the closing phenylalanine or tryptophan.

TRBJ2-7	TRBV7-9	CASNLRDREGEQYF
TRBJ2-3	TRBV11-2	CASSLGLEGGTDTQYF
TRBJ2-3	TRBV10-3	CAISEDPGLAGGLDTQYF
TRBJ1-5	TRBV6-1	CASRDPYSNQPQHF
TRBJ2-3	TRBV5-6	CASRPQPSGTRDTQYF
TRBJ1-1	TRBV7-9	CASSSGQSKSLNTEAFF
TRBJ2-7	TRBV2	CASRPRTYEQYF
TRBJ2-1	TRBV6-6	CASSYSADNEQFF
TRBJ1-5	TRBV28	CASNPTVPLNQPQHF
TRBJ2-1	TRBV5-1	CASSQPGDEQFF
TRBJ2-7	TRBV10-2	CASSEPPAGEQYF
TRBJ2-7	TRBV19	CASSELAGVNYEQYF
TRBJ2-1	TRBV28	CASSSDGTGYYNEQFF
TRBJ1-3	TRBV28	CASSEYRDKGTFSGNTIYF
TRBJ1-1	TRBV4-1	CASSQRSDPKTEAFF
TRBJ2-3	TRBV28	CASSLPKGSGAGDTQYF
TRBJ1-2	TRBV19	CASSTPSRSDRPLSRTF
TRBJ2-5	TRBV10-3	CAISESTSGSLLAETQYF
TRBJ2-7	TRBV5-5	CASSLVLVGVEAEQYF
TRBJ2-7	TRBV27	CASSFRGALNEQYF
TRBJ1-4	TRBV7-9	CASSKRDTGGTNEKLFF
TRBJ2-4	TRBV2	CASSDEGTGKNIQYF
TRBJ2-1	TRBV5-6	CASSLGSSGPKGEQFF
TRBJ2-1	TRBV27	CASGAGGRYNEQFF
TRBJ1-1	TRBV7-2	CASGADSSTEAFF
TRBJ2-2	TRBV7-8	CASSLGPGASAGELFF
TRBJ1-2	TRBV27	CASSLRSGPYGYTF
TRBJ2-7	TRBV14	CASSPIAPGGEQYF
TRBJ2-1	TRBV4-3	CASSPGTAPNNEQFF
TRBJ2-1	TRBV19	CASSPIKWAGNEQFF
TRBJ2-1	TRBV4-2	CASSQVSRDRAHNEQFF
TRBJ1-3	TRBV28	CASTLRGSGTPGNTIYF
TRBJ2-7	TRBV11-2	CASSFSVGGIDEQYF
TRBJ2-7	TRBV7-9	CASSLGQVIYEQYF
TRBJ2-1	TRBV7-9	CASSLGGDSGKWDEQFF
TRBJ2-5	TRBV7-8	CASSLVSPGVKLQETQYF
TRBJ2-7	TRBV30	CAWTKTSASYEQYF